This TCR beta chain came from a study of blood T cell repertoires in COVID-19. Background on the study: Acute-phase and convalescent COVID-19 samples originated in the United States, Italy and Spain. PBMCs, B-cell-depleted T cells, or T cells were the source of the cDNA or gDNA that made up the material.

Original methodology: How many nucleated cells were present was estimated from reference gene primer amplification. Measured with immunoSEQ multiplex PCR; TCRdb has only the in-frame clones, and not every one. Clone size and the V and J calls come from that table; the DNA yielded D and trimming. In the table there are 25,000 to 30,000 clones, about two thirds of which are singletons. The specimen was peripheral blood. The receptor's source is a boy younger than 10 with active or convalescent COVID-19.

The CDR3 spells CACERGTIGSEQFF. The CDR3 DNA is TGTGCCTGCGAACGCGGCACGATTGGCAGTGAGCAGTTCTTC. This rearrangement joins TRBV30 to TRBJ2-1; no definite D call. Germline lookup yields CDR1 GTSNPN and CDR2 SVGIG (reference sequence). The CDR3 is 14 residues long. Trimming cost V 6 bases and J 9 bases, with 21 bases left between them. Full variable domain (outside the CDR3, taken from reference TRBV30 and TRBJ2-1): SQTIHQWPATLVQPVGSPLSLECTVEGTSNPNLYWYRQAAGRGLQLLFYSVGIGQISSEVPQNLSASRPQDRQFILSSKKLLLSDSGFYLCACERGTIGSEQFFGPGTRLTVL.